A selection of T cell receptor beta chains follows, all from one sample in a study of blood T cell repertoires in COVID-19. Sequencing was performed with immunoSEQ multiplex PCR; in TCRdb, only in-frame clones are kept and a portion is missing. Here the sample spans 89,000 or so clones, more than 80% being singletons. The material sequenced was peripheral blood. The receptors come from a man aged 45-65 years with COVID-19, enrolled during active disease. The CDR3 runs from the conserved cysteine through the conserved F or W.

V gene	J gene	CDR3 protein
TRBV2	TRBJ2-7	CASSAGGLAGLFSYEQYF
TRBV19	TRBJ1-2	CASGARGSYGYTF
TRBV5-8	TRBJ2-5	CASSFSGQETQYF
TRBV5-4	TRBJ2-7	CASRGQGAAEQYF
TRBV6-5	TRBJ1-2	CANGIDREGSYGYTF
TRBV18	TRBJ1-1	CASSPQGMNTEAFF
TRBV5-4	TRBJ2-7	CASSQGQEERYF
TRBV6-6	TRBJ2-7	CASRLPGREDYEQYF
TRBV2	TRBJ2-5	CASSWSRVFQETQYF
TRBV7-3	TRBJ2-5	CASSSTAQETQYF
TRBV11-2	TRBJ1-1	CASTLRGDLVAEKAFF
TRBV18	TRBJ1-5	CASSPGRDQPQHF
TRBV7-3	TRBJ1-1	CASSLDSAVTEAFF
TRBV7-3	TRBJ2-3	CASSLGDGAADTQYF
TRBV4-1	TRBJ2-2	CASSQWGGTGELFF
TRBV11-2	TRBJ2-7	CASSPINGGARWEQYF
TRBV5-1	TRBJ1-2	CASSPGQSYGYTF
TRBV4-2	TRBJ2-5	CASSQDHRAQETQYF
TRBV19	TRBJ1-6	CASSAGGFSSPLHF
TRBV6-6	TRBJ1-5	CASSYGQEHSNQPQHF
TRBV9	TRBJ1-1	CASSGRGVNTEAFF
TRBV19	TRBJ1-1	CASSIRGRKNTEAFF
TRBV13	TRBJ1-1	CASSLGQARTTEAFF
TRBV19	TRBJ1-6	CASSTSGGLGNSPLHF
TRBV4-1	TRBJ2-2	CASSQITGGELFF
TRBV11-2	TRBJ2-5	CASSPSRGGKPQETQYF
TRBV2	TRBJ2-3	CASGYLGSDTQYF
TRBV15	TRBJ2-1	CATSRDPARAYEQFF
TRBV28	TRBJ1-1	CASSFRVNTEAFF
TRBV18	TRBJ1-4	CASSTNKGGEKLFF
TRBV30	TRBJ2-6	CAWHRDRGRSGANVLTF
TRBV19	TRBJ2-3	CASSIALLQGAFAGDTQYF
TRBV7-9	TRBJ1-6	CASSSWGTNSYNSPLHF
TRBV23-1	TRBJ2-5	CASSQGGWLQEETQYF
TRBV10-3	TRBJ1-6	CAISGHRQGGSPLHF
TRBV13	TRBJ2-7	CASSLGSGGHYEQYF
TRBV10-2	TRBJ2-2	CASSESQGVQNTGELFF
TRBV7-8	TRBJ1-2	CASTKGRDRVNYGYTF
TRBV2	TRBJ1-2	CASSERGLLASGGYTF
TRBV9	TRBJ2-1	CASSVERDSGGEQFF
TRBV5-4	TRBJ1-4	CASSLDVGRANEKLFF
TRBV28	TRBJ1-2	CASSLWDRGLSYGYTF
TRBV19	TRBJ2-3	CASSSGHSGTGTDTQYF
TRBV9	TRBJ1-1	CASGAGTETEAFF
TRBV6-6	TRBJ2-7	CASSSGGGTGVREQYF
TRBV19	TRBJ2-5	CASKRLGVGEETQYF